This T cell receptor (beta chain) was found in a study of shared clonotypes between healthy human individuals. Broader study findings: The small donor group covered limited genetic and exposure diversity.

This CDR3 is 17 amino acids long. Trimming stripped 0 bases from V and 4 bases from J, with 18 bases between. Germline V gene lookup returns CDR1 SGHRS and CDR2 YFSETQ. Regarding this clone: Its antigen is not identified.

The table came from immunoSEQ multiplex PCR; TCRdb's copy has only in-frame clones and leaves some out. The data show some 1.4 million clones, roughly 96% seen once. The J gene is TRBJ2-3, the V gene TRBV5-1; TRBD1 is a possible D gene (6 bases). The TCR sequence derives from a man between 25 and 39 years old in good health. The sequenced sample was naive CD4+ T cells sorted from blood. Subset denoted: CD45RA+ positively selected. The CDR3 loop is CASSLGSPGQRADTQYF. The CDR3 DNA reads TGCGCCAGCAGCTTGGGCTCACCGGGACAAAGGGCAGATACGCAGTATTTT. Complete variable domain (other parts from reference TRBV5-1 and TRBJ2-3): KAGVTQTPRYLIKTRGQQVTLSCSPISGHRSVSWYQQTPGQGLQFLFEYFSETQRNKGNFPGRFSGRQFSNSRSEMNVSTLELGDSALYLCASSLGSPGQRADTQYFGPGTRLTVL.